This entry is about one T cell receptor (beta chain). It lacks a known antigen. No base qualities exist here, and no much larger clone lies one base off it. Library preparation used the immunoSEQ multiplex PCR assay. For most patients, genomic DNA was isolated using the Qiagen DNeasy Blood and Tissue Kit and was shipped frozen to Adaptive Biotechnologies for TCR sequencing. For most patients, high-throughput TCR-beta CDR3 sequencing of genomic DNA was performed by Adaptive Biotechnologies. The original pipeline was this. Adaptive's ImmunoSEQ software was the source of the TCR sequencing data for over 15 patients, while a few other patients were processed with MiXCR and VDJtools. CD4 versus CD8 sorting errors were corrected by removing sequences found in both subsets at a frequency ratio below 5:1. Because the origin of CDR3 nucleotide sequences shared between donor and recipient could not be assigned, those sequences were removed. At least 2-fold expansion over unstimulated cells and a minimum CFSE-low frequency of 0.002% (template counts) or 0.001% (read counts) were required for clones to be classified as alloreactive. Clones detected in sequenced pre-transplant spleen, lymph node, or MLR CFSE-low populations of the donor or recipient were defined as mappable. Cumulative frequency of alloreactive clones was calculated as a percentage of all sequences weighted by copy number. TCRdb provides this immuneACCESS table in a form limited to in-frame rearrangements. Some clones are lacking; in checked studies, under half of them reflect an unresolved V gene, and why the rest are absent is not known. V and J calls and clone size are copied from that table; D and trimming were computed from the DNA. The sample has roughly 38,000 clones on record, 93% of them singletons. The ten largest make up approximately 20% of the sample.

What the time point label conveys for this sample: cells obtained before transplantation from donor or recipient. CD3+CD4+ and CD3+CD8+ populations were FACS-sorted from unstimulated pre-transplant donor and recipient cells taken from spleen or lymph nodes. The data are from a study of graft-versus-host responses after intestinal transplantation (dated by TCRdb to the early 2020s). Background on the whole study: The transplants that recipients received were multivisceral, liver-intestinal, or isolated intestinal. Every recipient was given anti-thymocyte globulin induction, then maintenance tacrolimus and steroids for 3 to 4 years. Bulk TCR-beta CDR3 sequencing was used to track graft-versus-host and host-versus-graft alloreactive T cell clones in the graft, circulation and bone marrow after intestinal transplantation. To identify alloreactive clones, pre-transplant mixed lymphocyte reaction products were sequenced and compared with unstimulated pre-transplant donor and recipient T cells. The cohort enrolled roughly 25 intestinal transplant recipients including one retransplant, and a few patients lacking pretransplant specimens were excluded. Donor T cell macrochimerism was defined as a peak of at least 4% donor T cells among recipient peripheral blood mononuclear cells. Samples from three later patients were sequenced in-house on an Illumina MiSeq with MiXCR processing rather than by the commercial service. Study-wide conclusions, independent of this receptor: GvH clones were detected in recipient bone marrow, and some appeared earlier in ileal mucosa or blood, consistent with an intestinal mucosal origin. The relatively low number and heterogeneity of intestinal transplant patients limited the conclusions. Early after transplant, peak levels of circulating GvH clones were associated with declines in HvG clones. Patients with donor T cell macrochimerism had high GvH to HvG T cell clonal ratios in their allografts.

From the cysteine up to the phenylalanine, the CDR3 has a length of 15 residues. Of the read, only the CDR3 DNA is kept; its 45 bases are in frame from base 1. The germline V gene (reference sequence) sets CDR1 to PRHDT and CDR2 to FYEKMQ. After removal of 4 bases from V and 2 bases from J, the junction retains 2 bases not matched to a gene. The chain is encoded by TRBV13 joined to TRBJ2-3; 11 central nucleotides agree with TRBD2. This clonotype was obtained from a human donor who was the organ donor for an intestinal transplant. Sequencing was performed on unstimulated CD8+ T cells sorted from spleen or lymph node cells, taken before transplant. The CDR3 here reads CASSWGLADTDTQYF. The DNA reads TGTGCCAGCAGCTGGGGACTAGCGGACACAGATACGCAGTATTTT.